The 8 T cell receptor beta chains reported below all come from one sample, sequenced in a study of blood T cell repertoires in COVID-19. The table came from immunoSEQ multiplex PCR; TCRdb's copy has only in-frame clones and leaves some out. The table shows under 200,000 clones, with approximately 90% occurring only once. What was sequenced was peripheral blood. These receptors all stem from a man aged 60-69 years with acute or convalescent COVID-19.

The gene calls are TRBV3-1 (or the pseudogene TRBV3-2) and TRBJ2-4, with 11 nucleotides matching TRBD2. The CDR3 runs 17 residues. From germline, CDR1 is LGHDT and CDR2 YNNKEL (reference sequence). The V and J ends lost 4 bases and 3 bases, in that order; junction bases with no gene match: 8. CDR3 nucleotides: TGTGCCAGCAGCCGTCAACTAGCGGGGGCCCTCAAAAACATTCAGTACTTC. Translated, it gives CASSRQLAGALKNIQYF.

The V call is TRBV6-1, the J call TRBJ1-1; D is uncertain. Looked up from germline, CDR1 is MNHNS and CDR2 is SASEGT. V lost 2 bases and J 11 bases, leaving 9 bases between the germline ends. This CDR3 region has 11 residues. CDR3 in DNA: TGTGCCAGCAGTGAATGGCGGGAGGCTTTCTTT. Translating it yields CASSEWREAFF.

The V and J genes are TRBV5-4 and TRBJ2-5; 8 nucleotides agree with TRBD1. Trimming at V came to 2 bases and at J to 1 base, leaving 4 bases not matched to a gene. CDR1 is SGHNT and CDR2 is YYREEE in the germline V gene (reference sequence). The CDR3 totals 15 residues. CDR3 bases: TGTGCCAGCAGCTTTAGGACAGGGCCCCAAGAGACCCAGTACTTC. Amino acids: CASSFRTGPQETQYF.

This clone was recorded once. The chain recombines TRBV5-4 with TRBJ2-1; 7 nucleotides agree with TRBD2. V lost 5 bases, J lost 4 bases, and 12 bases stayed unmatched. This CDR3 has 16 residues. In germline, CDR1 is SGHNT, CDR2 YYREEE (reference sequence). In DNA, the CDR3 is TGTGCCAGCAGAAACTTCGGGACTACCGGATACAATGAGCAGTTCTTC. It encodes CASRNFGTTGYNEQFF.

This chain joins TRBV6-1 and TRBJ1-5, with a weak D call TRBD1 (5 bases). Between the trimmed V and J ends, which lost 2 bases and 4 bases, there was a span of 9 bases. CDR3 length equals 14 residues. Germline loops: CDR1 MNHNS, CDR2 SASEGT. The CDR3 DNA reads TGTGCCAGCAGTGAACCCAGGGTGAATCAGCCCCAGCATTTT. It is translated as CASSEPRVNQPQHF.

The chain links TRBV19 to TRBJ1-4; no reliable D call. V was clipped by 3 bases and J by 3 bases, with 11 bases between them. Per the germline V gene, CDR1 is LNHDA and CDR2 is SQIVND (reference sequence). There are 15 residues in the CDR3. CDR3 in DNA: TGTGCCAGTAGTATGGTGCGGGGTTCTAATGAAAAACTGTTTTTT. The encoded protein is CASSMVRGSNEKLFF.

This chain links TRBV11-3 with TRBJ2-6; 8 bases are a match to TRBD1. The CDR3 is made up of 17 amino acids. Germline loops: CDR1 SGHNT, CDR2 YENEEA. The ends lost 5 bases at V and 0 bases at J; junction bases unmatched: 6. CDR3 in amino acids: CASSPGQASSGANVLTF. The CDR3 DNA sequence: TGTGCCAGCAGCCCGGGACAGGCAAGCTCTGGGGCCAACGTCCTGACTTTC.

This clone was observed a single time. The rearrangement links TRBV24-1 to TRBJ2-3; TRBD1 matches 7 bases. Germline values: CDR1 KGHDR, CDR2 SFDVKD. V lost 3 bases, J lost 3 bases, and 8 bases stayed unmatched. This CDR3 has 16 residues. The CDR3 loop is CATSDEARTGTDTQYF. CDR3 in DNA: TGTGCCACCAGTGATGAGGCCCGGACAGGAACAGATACGCAGTATTTT.